This T cell receptor beta chain was sequenced for a study of shared clonotypes between healthy human individuals. Method: immunoSEQ multiplex PCR; TCRdb's copy keeps in-frame clones and lacks some. The repertoire includes more than 1,200,000 clones, approximately 98.5% of them detected once, and about 0.4% sits in the top ten. CDR1 and CDR2 (germline): LNHNV, YYDKDF (reference sequence). With V trimmed by 0 bases and J by 1 base, 2 bases remained unmatched. This CDR3 spans 16 amino acids. This clonotype was sampled from a man between 25 and 39 years old in good health. The sample consisted of naive CD4+ T cells sorted from blood. Specified subset: CD45RA+ positively selected. The rearrangement links TRBV15 to TRBJ2-2, with TRBD2 matching over 7 bases. As DNA, the CDR3 is TGTGCCACCAGCAGAGAAGCGGGAATGAACACCGGGGAGCTGTTTTTT. Protein product: CATSREAGMNTGELFF.